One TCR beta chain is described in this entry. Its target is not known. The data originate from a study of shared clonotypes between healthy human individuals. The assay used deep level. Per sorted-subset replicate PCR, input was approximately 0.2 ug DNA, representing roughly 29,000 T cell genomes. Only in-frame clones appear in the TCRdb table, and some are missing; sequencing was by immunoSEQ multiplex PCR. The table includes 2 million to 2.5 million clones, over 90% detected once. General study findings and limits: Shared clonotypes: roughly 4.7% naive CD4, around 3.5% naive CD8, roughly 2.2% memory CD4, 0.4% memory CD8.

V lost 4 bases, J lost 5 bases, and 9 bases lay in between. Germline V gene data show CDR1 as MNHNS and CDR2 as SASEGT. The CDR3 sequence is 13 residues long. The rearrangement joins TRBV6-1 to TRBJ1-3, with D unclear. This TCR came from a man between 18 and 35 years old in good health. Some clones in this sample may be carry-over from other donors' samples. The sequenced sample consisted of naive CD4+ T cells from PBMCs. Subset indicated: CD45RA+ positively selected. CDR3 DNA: TGTGCCAGCAGTGTGGAATCTAGAAACACCATATATTTT. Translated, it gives CASSVESRNTIYF.